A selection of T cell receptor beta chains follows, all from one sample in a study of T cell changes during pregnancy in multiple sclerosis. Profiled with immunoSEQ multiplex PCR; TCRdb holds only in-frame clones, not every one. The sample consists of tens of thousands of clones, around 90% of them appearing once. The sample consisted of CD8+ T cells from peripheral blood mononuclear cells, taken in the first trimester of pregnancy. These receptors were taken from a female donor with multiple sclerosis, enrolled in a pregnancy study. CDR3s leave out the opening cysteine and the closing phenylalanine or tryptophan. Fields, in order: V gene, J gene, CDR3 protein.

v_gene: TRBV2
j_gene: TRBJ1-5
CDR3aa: ASRPGTGDQPQH

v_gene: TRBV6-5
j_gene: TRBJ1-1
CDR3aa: ASSDTRLTEAF

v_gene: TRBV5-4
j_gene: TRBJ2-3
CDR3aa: ASSLYGSSGGATDTQY

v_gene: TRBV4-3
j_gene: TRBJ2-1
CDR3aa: ASSQHASGGSYNEQF

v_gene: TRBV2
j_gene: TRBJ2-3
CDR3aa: ASSTGASTDTQY

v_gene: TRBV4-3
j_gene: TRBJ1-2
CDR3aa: ASSQEFQGSYGYT

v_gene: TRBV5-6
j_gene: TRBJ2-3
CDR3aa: ASSLRLAVDTQY

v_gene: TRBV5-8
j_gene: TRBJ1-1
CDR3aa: ASSLPTGGGTEAF

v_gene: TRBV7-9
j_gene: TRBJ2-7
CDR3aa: ASSSQGGYEQY

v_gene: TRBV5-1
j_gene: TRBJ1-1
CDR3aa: ASSSDRVEAF

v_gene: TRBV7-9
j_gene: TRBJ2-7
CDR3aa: ASSLEPSAHYEQY

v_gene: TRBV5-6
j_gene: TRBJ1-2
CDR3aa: ASTLWTANYGYT

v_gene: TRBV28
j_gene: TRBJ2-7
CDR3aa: ASSPYPRDSYEQY

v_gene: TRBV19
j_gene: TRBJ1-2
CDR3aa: ASSPTQRANYGYT

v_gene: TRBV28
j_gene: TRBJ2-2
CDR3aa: ASSSYSGRGDTGELF

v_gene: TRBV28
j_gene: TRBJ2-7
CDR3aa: ASSVAGDEYEQY

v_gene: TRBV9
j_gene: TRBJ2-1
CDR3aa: ASSVGGSADEQF

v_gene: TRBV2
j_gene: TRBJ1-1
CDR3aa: ASSEFLLGAGGTEAF

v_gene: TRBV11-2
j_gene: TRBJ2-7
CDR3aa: ASSPQGTYEQY

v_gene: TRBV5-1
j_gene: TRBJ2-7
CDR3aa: ASRDSGDYEQY

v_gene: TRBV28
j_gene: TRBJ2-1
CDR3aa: ASRRDTSSYNEQF

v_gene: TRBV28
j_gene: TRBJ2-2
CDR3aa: ASSALTGVFGELF

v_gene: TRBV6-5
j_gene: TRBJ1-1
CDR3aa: ASSWRGDPEAF

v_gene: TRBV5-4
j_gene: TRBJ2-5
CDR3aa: ASSLAARETQY

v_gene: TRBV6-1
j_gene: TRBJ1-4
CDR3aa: ASSEGGGKGNEKLF

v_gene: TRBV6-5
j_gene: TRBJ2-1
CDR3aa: ASSYSIEGAGGEQF

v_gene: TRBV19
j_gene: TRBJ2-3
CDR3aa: ASSPGTGTDTQY

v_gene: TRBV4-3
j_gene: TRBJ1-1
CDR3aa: ASSQDGGQYTEAF

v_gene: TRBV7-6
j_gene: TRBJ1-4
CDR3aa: ASSLGGENEKLF

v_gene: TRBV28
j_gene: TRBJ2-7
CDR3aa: ASGLAGELYEQY

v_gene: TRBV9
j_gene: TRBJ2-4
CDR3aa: ASSPGWGGMNIQY

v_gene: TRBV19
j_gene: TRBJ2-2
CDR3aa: ASSAEGVGPTGELF

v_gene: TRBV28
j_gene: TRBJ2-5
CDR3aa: ASSDRASVQETQY

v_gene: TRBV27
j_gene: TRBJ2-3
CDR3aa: ASSSGILAGGTDTQY

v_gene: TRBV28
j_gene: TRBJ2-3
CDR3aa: ASSSPTSGKGPDTQY

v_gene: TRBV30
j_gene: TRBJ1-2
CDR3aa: AWSLGEGYGYT

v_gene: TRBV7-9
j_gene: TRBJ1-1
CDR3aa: ASSSSTGHTEAF

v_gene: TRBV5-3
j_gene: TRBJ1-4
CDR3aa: ARSFLKSGGDEKLF

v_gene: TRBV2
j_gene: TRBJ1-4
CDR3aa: ASSEGAGAREKLF

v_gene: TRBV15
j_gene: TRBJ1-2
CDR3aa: ATSRDIGEAFYGYT

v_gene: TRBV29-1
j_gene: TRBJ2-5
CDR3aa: SVGEFEETQY

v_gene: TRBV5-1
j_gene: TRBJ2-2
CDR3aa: ASSFNRDRTGELF

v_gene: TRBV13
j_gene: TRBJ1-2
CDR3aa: ASSSGLNYGYT

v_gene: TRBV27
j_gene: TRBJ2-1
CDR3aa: ASSLLTSNEQF

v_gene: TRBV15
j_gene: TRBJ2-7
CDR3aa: ATGRDSSYEQY

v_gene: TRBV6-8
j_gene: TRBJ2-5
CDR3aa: ASREPRGLKQETQY

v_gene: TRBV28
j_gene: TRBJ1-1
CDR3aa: ASSAGRGVHLNTEAF

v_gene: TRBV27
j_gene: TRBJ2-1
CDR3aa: ASMGLAASYNEQF

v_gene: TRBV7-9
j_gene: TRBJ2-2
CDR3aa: ASSLAGRMPPNTGELF

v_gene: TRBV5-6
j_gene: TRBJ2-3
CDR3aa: ASSLAAGGPPDTQY

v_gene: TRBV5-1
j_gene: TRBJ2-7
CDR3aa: ASGPTGGIYEQY